The rows below give T cell receptor beta chains drawn from one sample of a study of human T cells and chemical hapten exposure. TCRdb independently ran MiXCR on the RACE reads; one entry per CDR3 protein. The data hold 350,000 to 400,000 distinct CDR3 sequences, with 4.5% to 5.5% observed a single time. This sample comprised whole blood, obtained in connection with sensitization to the hapten diphenylcyclopropenone (DPC). These receptors came from a woman aged 50 to 65 with alopecia areata. Some clones in this sample may be carry-over from other donors' samples. Each CDR3 is given with its conserved first and last residue. A D gene is named only where the DNA matches it firmly. Size is stated for part of the rows, as once, few or many counts, or as a class when the clone is expanded.

>NA|TRBJ1-6|TRBV20-1|many
TGCAGTGCTAGAGAAGGGAGGGAGACTTCACCCCTCCACTTT
CSAREGRETSPLHF
>TRBD2|TRBJ2-7|TRBV28|NA
TGTGCCAGTTCCGGGACTAGCGTGAGTTTTTACGAGCAGTACTTC
CASSGTSVSFYEQYF
>TRBD1|TRBJ1-2|TRBV12-3/TRBV12-4|many
TGTGCCAGCAGCCGAGGGACAGGCGACAACTATGGCTACACCTTC
CASSRGTGDNYGYTF
>NA|TRBJ2-7|TRBV6-5|many
TGTGCCAGCAGTTACCCACCTTTTTACGAGCAGTACTTC
CASSYPPFYEQYF
>NA|TRBJ2-3|TRBV7-2|few
TGTGCCAGCAGCTCGTTGGGTGGGAGAGGGGATACGCAGTATTTT
CASSSLGGRGDTQYF
>TRBD1|TRBJ2-3|TRBV5-1|many
TGCGCCAGCAGCTTGGCCCGGACAGGGGCCCCCACAGATACGCAGTATTTT
CASSLARTGAPTDTQYF
>NA|TRBJ2-3|TRBV9|NA
TGTGCCAGCAGCACCGGACTAAGCACAGATACGCAGTATTTT
CASSTGLSTDTQYF
>TRBD2|TRBJ2-3|TRBV28|NA
TGTGCCAGCAGTACCGTAGGCGGACTAGCGGGGGGAAGGACAGATACGCAGTATTTT
CASSTVGGLAGGRTDTQYF
>TRBD1|TRBJ2-6|TRBV7-6|many
TGTGCCAGCAGCCGCACAGGGGTAAACTCTGGGGCCAACGTCCTGACTTTC
CASSRTGVNSGANVLTF
>NA|TRBJ2-1|TRBV20-1|many
TGCAGTGCTGAAAGGGTAGGCAATGAGCAGTTCTTC
CSAERVGNEQFF
>NA|TRBJ2-6|TRBV5-5|few
TGTGCCAGCAGCTTGGTTTTCCCAGCCTCTGGGGCCAACGTCCTGACTTTC
CASSLVFPASGANVLTF
>NA|TRBJ2-7|TRBV2|few
TGTGCCAGCAGCCCACCGGGACAACCCTACGAGCAGTACTTC
CASSPPGQPYEQYF
>NA|TRBJ2-6|TRBV9|many
TGTGCCAGCAGCGTAACAACTAGGTCTGACTCTGGGGCCAACGTCCTGACTTTC
CASSVTTRSDSGANVLTF
>NA|TRBJ1-1|TRBV9|few
TGTGCCAGCAGCGTAGGGAGGGGTTGGACTGAAGCTTTCTTT
CASSVGRGWTEAFF
>NA|TRBJ2-5|TRBV10-1|many
TGCGCCAGCAGTAGGACATCTCAAGAGACCCAGTACTTC
CASSRTSQETQYF
>NA|TRBJ2-3|TRBV6-6|NA
TGTGCCAGCAGGGCGGACGTAGATACGCAGTATTTT
CASRADVDTQYF
>TRBD1|TRBJ2-1|TRBV6-4|NA
TGTGCCAGCAGTGACCACTTACAGGGGATCCGGGAGCAGTTCTTC
CASSDHLQGIREQFF
>NA|TRBJ2-3|TRBV7-2|NA
TGTGCCAGCAGCACGACCGGGGATACGCAGTATTTT
CASSTTGDTQYF
>NA|TRBJ2-7|TRBV4-1|many
TGCGCCAGCAGCCGCCAGGACAGCTCCTACGAGCAGTACTTC
CASSRQDSSYEQYF
>NA|TRBJ1-4|TRBV6-5|NA
TGTGCCAGCAGTTACTCTAAACAGGGATCTAATGAAAAACTGTTTTTT
CASSYSKQGSNEKLFF
>NA|TRBJ2-3|TRBV18|NA
TGTGCCAGCTCACCACCGAGAAGGGGCACAGATACGCAGTATTTT
CASSPPRRGTDTQYF
>NA|TRBJ2-5|TRBV10-3|NA
TGTGCCATCAGAGCGTCGAAAGAGACCCAGTACTTC
CAIRASKETQYF
>NA|TRBJ1-2|TRBV3-1|NA
TGTGCCAGCAGCCAAGAGTCAGCGGGTGCCCAGGGCTACACCTTC
CASSQESAGAQGYTF
>NA|TRBJ1-6|TRBV25-1|NA
TGTGCCAGCAGTGATCCCAGACTTCGGTCACCCCTCCACTTT
CASSDPRLRSPLHF
>NA|TRBJ2-3|TRBV11-2|many
TGTGCCAGCTCTGACTTGCGTCGGGCCCCAGATACGCAGTATTTT
CASSDLRRAPDTQYF
>TRBD1|TRBJ1-5|TRBV27|many
TGTGCCAGCTCCGCGGGACAGGGAGTCTCTCAGCCCCAGCATTTT
CASSAGQGVSQPQHF
>NA|TRBJ1-1|TRBV6-5|few
TGTGCCACAAGTACCCATACTGAAGCTTTCTTT
CATSTHTEAFF
>NA|TRBJ2-3|TRBV20-1|many
TGCAGTGCTAGTCGGGCGGGGTCGGAGGGCACAGATACGCAGTATTTT
CSASRAGSEGTDTQYF
>NA|TRBJ2-3|TRBV12-3/TRBV12-4|few
TGTGCCAGCAGTTTGGGGACGGTGACCGGTACGCAGTATTTT
CASSLGTVTGTQYF
>TRBD2|TRBJ2-5|TRBV20-1|NA
TGCAGTGCAACACGAGGAGCGGGAGGTCCCCAAGAGACCCAGTACTTC
CSATRGAGGPQETQYF
>NA|TRBJ2-1|TRBV5-5|few
TGTGCCAGCAGCGGACGGGACCGAGGCCCTGAGCAGTTCTTC
CASSGRDRGPEQFF
>TRBD1|TRBJ1-3|TRBV2|NA
TGTGCCAGCAGCCAAACAGGGGCCGGAAACACCATATATTTT
CASSQTGAGNTIYF
>TRBD1|TRBJ2-5|TRBV6-2/TRBV6-3|many
TGTGCCAGCACCCAAGGGACAGCATACCAAGAGACCCAGTACTTC
CASTQGTAYQETQYF
>NA|TRBJ1-5|TRBV4-1|NA
TGCGCCAGCAGCCAAGATGAATCATGGGACGGTTACAATCAGCCCCAGCATTTT
CASSQDESWDGYNQPQHF
>NA|TRBJ2-7|TRBV20-1|many
TGCAGTGCCGCAGACAGCCGCGCTTGGGTCGAGCAGTACTTC
CSAADSRAWVEQYF
>NA|TRBJ2-6|TRBV6-2/TRBV6-3|many
TGTGCCAGCAGTTACCCCACCCTGGCCGGGGCCAACGTCCTGACTTTC
CASSYPTLAGANVLTF
>NA|TRBJ1-1|TRBV7-9|many
TGTGCCAGCAGCTCCTTTGACAGGAACACTGAAGCTTTCTTT
CASSSFDRNTEAFF
>NA|TRBJ2-1|TRBV28|many
TGTGCCAGCAGTTCCTGGGACGGGGGATACAATGAGCAGTTCTTC
CASSSWDGGYNEQFF
>NA|TRBJ1-2|TRBV20-1|NA
TGCAGTGCTAGAGATGCAGCTAACTATGGCTACACCTTC
CSARDAANYGYTF
>TRBD2|TRBJ2-1|TRBV3-1|many
TGTGCCAGCAGCACGACTAGCGGGGGGGGAAATGAGCAGTTCTTC
CASSTTSGGGNEQFF
>NA|TRBJ1-5|TRBV2|many
TGTGCCAGCTCCGGACTGGCAAGACGGGCGGATCAGCCCCAGCATTTT
CASSGLARRADQPQHF
>TRBD2|TRBJ2-7|TRBV5-1|many
TGCGCCAGCAGCTTGTCGGTCGCGGGAGGGTCCTACGAGCAGTACTTC
CASSLSVAGGSYEQYF
>NA|TRBJ2-5|TRBV20-1|many
TGCAGTGCTAGGGTCGGGGAGACCCAGTACTTC
CSARVGETQYF
>TRBD1|TRBJ2-7|TRBV6-5|many
TGTGCCAGCAGTTACTCGATCTGGGACAGTTCCTACGAGCAGTACTTC
CASSYSIWDSSYEQYF
>NA|TRBJ2-7|TRBV2|many
TGTGCCAGCAGTGTCCTGGCTAGCTACGAGCAGTACTTC
CASSVLASYEQYF
>NA|TRBJ1-3|TRBV27|NA
TGTGCCAGCAGTCCCACACCCCCGGAACCGCGACCCCACTCTGGAAACACCATATATTTT
CASSPTPPEPRPHSGNTIYF
>TRBD2|TRBJ2-4|TRBV3-1|NA
TGTGCCAGCAGCCAAGAGGCGGGAGTGAAAAACATTCAGTACTTC
CASSQEAGVKNIQYF
>NA|TRBJ1-1|TRBV24-1|many
TGTGCCACCAAAAGGCAAGAAACAGGAGGTACCACTGAAGCTTTCTTT
CATKRQETGGTTEAFF
>NA|TRBJ1-1|TRBV11-2|NA
TGTGCCAGCAGAGTAGGACAGAATGATGAAGCTTTCTTT
CASRVGQNDEAFF
>TRBD2|TRBJ2-3|TRBV20-1|few
TGCAGTGCAGCAGTAGCGGGGCGCACAGATACGCAGTATTTT
CSAAVAGRTDTQYF
>NA|TRBJ1-4|TRBV12-3/TRBV12-4|NA
TGTGCCAGCAGTGCCCCCGGGCCAAAAGAGGAAAAACTGTTTTTT
CASSAPGPKEEKLFF
>NA|TRBJ1-6|TRBV6-1|few
TGTGCCAGCAGTCCCCGGGACCGTAGCTCCTATAATTCACCCCTCCACTTT
CASSPRDRSSYNSPLHF
>TRBD1|TRBJ2-7|TRBV20-1|NA
TGCAGTGCTAGCGGGACAGATTCCTACGAGCAGTACTTC
CSASGTDSYEQYF